This is a list of T cell receptor beta chains from one sample in a study of T cells in Graves' hyperthyroidism and ophthalmopathy. Via MiXCR, TCRdb re-called the multiplex PCR reads, giving one row per CDR3 protein. The table has a few hundred thousand distinct CDR3 sequences, approximately 14% seen once. The sequenced sample was blood. The receptor set was obtained from a woman between 25 and 40 years old with Graves' hyperthyroidism. CDR3s leave out the opening cysteine and the closing phenylalanine or tryptophan. Some rows have no size entry. The others give once, few or many, or a class for an expanded clone.

>NA|TRBV28|TRBJ2-2
ASSSIPGTSGGTNTGELF
>NA|TRBV6-2/TRBV6-3|TRBJ1-5
ASSTKRQGNYNQPQH
>few|TRBV20-1|TRBJ2-3
SANRPSTEDTQY
>few|TRBV29-1|TRBJ1-5
SVGGGKQPQH
>NA|TRBV5-1|TRBJ2-2
ASSSNIAGKSGELF
>many|TRBV7-2|TRBJ2-3
ASSLNSRGRATDTQY
>few|TRBV20-1|TRBJ1-2
SARLPGGPNYGYT
>few|TRBV10-3|TRBJ2-7
AISEGGSRDEQY
>once|TRBV5-5|TRBJ2-7
ASSQAPGLAGTYEQY
>many|TRBV28|TRBJ2-2
ASSSAGTGYTGELF
>few|TRBV20-1|TRBJ2-3
SAKGSSTDTQY
>many|TRBV5-1|TRBJ2-3
ASSSDRGTDTQY
>many|TRBV5-5|TRBJ2-7
ASSPSVGEQY
>NA|TRBV28|TRBJ1-5
ASREPGQGNQPQH
>many|TRBV28|TRBJ1-2
ASRETGTAYGYT
>NA|TRBV5-5|TRBJ1-1
ASSLNIRVGEAF
>NA|TRBV7-9|TRBJ2-2
ASSFRETSGYTGELF
>many|TRBV28|TRBJ2-7
ASEETGGGYEQY
>many|TRBV6-1|TRBJ2-7
AVLLRRLAGGSEQY
>NA|TRBV6-2/TRBV6-3|TRBJ1-2
ASSPRLILNYGYT
>many|TRBV2|TRBJ2-1
ASRAGLAGGGASYNEQF
>NA|TRBV7-9|TRBJ1-2
ASSQSTGPPNGYT
>many|TRBV7-2|TRBJ2-3
ASSLGAGTSGITDTQY
>many|TRBV6-2/TRBV6-3|TRBJ2-7
ASSGGQPGNYEQY
>many|TRBV18|TRBJ1-1
ASSPKTGGATEAF
>NA|TRBV7-2|TRBJ2-3
ASSWDQGRTDTQY
>few|TRBV7-6|TRBJ2-7
ASSLYFSEASYEQY
>NA|TRBV3-1|TRBJ2-5
ASSQDPASGSVETQY
>NA|TRBV11-3|TRBJ2-1
ASSPLAALYNGQF
>many|TRBV5-1|TRBJ2-7
ASSLKRETYEQY
>NA|TRBV29-1|TRBJ2-7
SVMTSGSSYEQY
>many|TRBV7-9|TRBJ2-3
ASTPWREGRDTQY
>many|TRBV6-1|TRBJ1-5
AKEAPPAVTLAGLQPQH
>NA|TRBV5-1|TRBJ1-6
ASSLGGTSSYNSPLH
>many|TRBV20-1|TRBJ2-3
SAREGVTVDTQY
>many|TRBV5-1|TRBJ2-1
ASSLAGDNNEQF
>few|TRBV18|TRBJ2-2
ASSPPGQGRTGELF
>few|TRBV14|TRBJ2-5
ASSQLTMGGQETQY
>few|TRBV7-8|TRBJ2-3
ASSLRGSAGSATDTQY
>few|TRBV18|TRBJ1-2
ASSPPVITGSDYGYT
>few|TRBV20-1|TRBJ2-7
SVWTSGRAEGTYEQY
>NA|TRBV6-1|TRBJ2-1
ASNKRASSYNEQF
>NA|TRBV20-1|TRBJ1-6
SATVPGQVPPLH
>many|TRBV7-8|TRBJ2-1
ASSPPPLYNEQF
>many|TRBV27|TRBJ1-1
ASSPIQLRRNTEAF
>many|TRBV18|TRBJ2-7
ASSPRRGSSYEQY
>once|TRBV4-1|TRBJ2-5
ASSQDGGSGQETQY
>NA|TRBV10-2|TRBJ1-3
ASSEGQTVGNTIY
>NA|TRBV7-8|TRBJ2-6
ASSRRQKSSGANVLT
>many|TRBV5-1|TRBJ2-7
ASSSVSGGREQY
>many|TRBV12-3/TRBV12-4|TRBJ2-1
ASSLSGVYNEQF
>few|TRBV19|TRBJ2-7
ASSSWTAGEQY
>many|TRBV6-1|TRBJ1-2
ASSRSGTGYT
>NA|TRBV7-9|TRBJ1-5
ASSSGGVNQPQH
>many|TRBV30|TRBJ2-1
AWSRGTLNEQF
>many|TRBV28|TRBJ2-7
ASSLVGNEQY
>NA|TRBV11-2|TRBJ2-7
ASSRGTGGEQY
>few|TRBV15|TRBJ2-1
ATSSGGTSGSYNEQF
>NA|TRBV7-2|TRBJ2-6
ASSSVPGLAGETGANVLT